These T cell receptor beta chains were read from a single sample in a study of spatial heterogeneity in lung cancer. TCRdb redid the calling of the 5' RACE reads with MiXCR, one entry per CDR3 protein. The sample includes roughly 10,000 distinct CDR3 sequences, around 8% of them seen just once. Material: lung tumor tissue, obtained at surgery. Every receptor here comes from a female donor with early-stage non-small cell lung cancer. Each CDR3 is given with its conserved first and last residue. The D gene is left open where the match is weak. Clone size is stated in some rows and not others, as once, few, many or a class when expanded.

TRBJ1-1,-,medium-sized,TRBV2,CASSASVKGAFF,TGTGCCAGCAGTGCCTCCGTTAAGGGAGCTTTCTTT
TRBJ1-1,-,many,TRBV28,CASSYLNEAFF,TGTGCCAGCAGTTACCTCAACGAAGCTTTCTTT
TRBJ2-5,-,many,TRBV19,CASSDQRGQETQYF,TGTGCCAGTAGTGATCAGAGAGGGCAAGAGACCCAGTACTTC
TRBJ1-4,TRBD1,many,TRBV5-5,CASSFTRQGTNEKLFF,TGTGCCAGCAGCTTCACCCGACAGGGCACTAATGAAAAACTGTTTTTT
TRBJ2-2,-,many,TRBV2,CASSEARGGTGELFF,TGTGCCAGCAGTGAAGCGCGGGGTGGCACCGGGGAGCTGTTTTTT
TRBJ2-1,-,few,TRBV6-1,CASSEDQLGYNEQFF,TGTGCCAGCAGTGAAGATCAGTTGGGCTACAATGAGCAGTTCTTC
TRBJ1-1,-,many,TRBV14,CASTPFGQGDAFF,TGTGCCAGCACCCCTTTCGGGCAGGGAGACGCTTTCTTT
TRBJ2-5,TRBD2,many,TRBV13,CASSSLAGGLQETQYF,TGTGCCAGCAGCTCCCTAGCGGGGGGGTTGCAAGAGACCCAGTACTTC
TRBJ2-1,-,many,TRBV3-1,CASSQWDNEQFF,TGTGCCAGCAGCCAATGGGACAATGAGCAGTTCTTC
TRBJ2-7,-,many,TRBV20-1,CSAPKPGTSYEQYF,TGCAGTGCCCCTAAACCCGGGACCTCCTACGAGCAGTACTTC
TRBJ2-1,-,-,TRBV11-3,CASSLGGINNEQFF,TGTGCCAGCAGCTTAGGGGGAATTAACAATGAGCAGTTCTTC
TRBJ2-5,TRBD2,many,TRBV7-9,CASSLEAGEQETQYF,TGTGCCAGCAGCTTAGAGGCGGGGGAGCAAGAGACCCAGTACTTC
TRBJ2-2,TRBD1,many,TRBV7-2,CASSPPGQGITGELFF,TGTGCCAGCAGTCCACCGGGACAGGGGATAACCGGGGAGCTGTTTTTT
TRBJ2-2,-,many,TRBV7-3,CASHEGLNTGELFF,TGTGCCTCACATGAGGGTTTGAACACCGGGGAGCTGTTTTTT
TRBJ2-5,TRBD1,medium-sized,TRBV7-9,CASSFTTGGEETQYF,TGTGCCAGCAGCTTCACGACAGGGGGGGAAGAGACCCAGTACTTC
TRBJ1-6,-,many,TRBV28,CASSLRGANSPLHF,TGTGCCAGCAGTCTCAGGGGCGCAAATTCACCCCTCCACTTT
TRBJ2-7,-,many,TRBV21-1,CASSNPRDEQYF,TGTGCCAGCAGCAACCCCCGCGACGAGCAGTACTTC
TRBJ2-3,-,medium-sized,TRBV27,CASSLLTPGRTDTQYF,TGTGCCAGCAGTTTACTTACCCCCGGGCGCACAGATACGCAGTATTTT
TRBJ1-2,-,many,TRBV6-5,CASTFSRESGYTF,TGTGCCAGCACCTTTTCCCGGGAATCTGGCTACACCTTC
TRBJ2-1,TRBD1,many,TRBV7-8,CASSLRDRGFAEQFF,TGTGCCAGCAGCTTACGGGACAGGGGGTTTGCTGAGCAGTTCTTC
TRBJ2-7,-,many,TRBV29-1,CSVVGTARSYEQYF,TGCAGCGTTGTCGGGACGGCGAGGTCCTACGAGCAGTACTTC
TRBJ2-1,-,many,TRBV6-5,CASSYTYRDEQFF,TGTGCCAGCAGTTACACGTACCGAGATGAGCAGTTCTTC
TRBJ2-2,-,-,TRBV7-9,CASRKAGESGELFF,TGTGCCAGCCGAAAGGCCGGGGAGTCCGGGGAGCTGTTTTTT
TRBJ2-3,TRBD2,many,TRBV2,CASSEGRASGVTSTDTQYF,TGTGCCAGCAGTGAAGGTCGGGCTAGCGGGGTGACTAGCACAGATACGCAGTATTTT
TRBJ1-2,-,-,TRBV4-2,CASSEEPGDYTF,TGTGCCAGCAGCGAAGAGCCTGGGGACTACACCTTC
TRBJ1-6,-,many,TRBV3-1,CASSQGGGGVNSPLHF,TGTGCCAGCAGCCAAGGAGGCGGGGGCGTTAATTCACCCCTCCACTTT
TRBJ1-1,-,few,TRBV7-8,CASSPPGEKTTEAFF,TGTGCCAGCAGCCCCCCAGGGGAAAAAACCACTGAAGCTTTCTTT
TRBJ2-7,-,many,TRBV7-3,CARSLYEQYF,TGTGCCAGGTCGTTATACGAGCAGTACTTC
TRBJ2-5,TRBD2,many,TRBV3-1,CASSQASGGRRETQYF,TGTGCCAGCAGCCAGGCCAGCGGGGGACGGAGAGAGACCCAGTACTTC
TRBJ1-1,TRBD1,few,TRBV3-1,CASSSGGVGTEAFF,TGTGCCAGCAGCTCAGGGGGGGTGGGCACTGAAGCTTTCTTT
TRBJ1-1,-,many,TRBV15,CATSRDRRVTEAFF,TGTGCCACCAGCAGGGACAGAAGAGTGACTGAAGCTTTCTTT
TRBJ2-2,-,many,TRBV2,CASSLYGSRDTGELFF,TGTGCCAGCAGTCTGTATGGATCCCGGGACACCGGGGAGCTGTTTTTT
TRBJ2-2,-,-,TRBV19,CASSKGKGTGELFF,TGTGCCAGTAGTAAAGGGAAGGGCACCGGGGAGCTGTTTTTT
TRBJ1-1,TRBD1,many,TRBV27,CASSGTGAGNTEAFF,TGTGCCAGCAGCGGGACAGGGGCAGGGAACACTGAAGCTTTCTTT
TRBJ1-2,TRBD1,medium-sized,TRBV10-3,CAITGSGQALF,TGTGCCATCACGGGATCGGGACAGGCTCTCTTC
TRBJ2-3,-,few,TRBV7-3,CASSLYGGSSTDTQYF,TGTGCCAGCAGCTTATATGGCGGATCTAGCACAGATACGCAGTATTTT
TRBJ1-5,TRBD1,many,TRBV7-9,CASSTGQGPQPQHF,TGTGCCAGCAGCACAGGACAGGGACCCCAGCCCCAGCATTTT
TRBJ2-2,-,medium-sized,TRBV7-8,CASTESTGELFF,TGTGCCAGCACGGAGAGCACCGGGGAGCTGTTTTTT
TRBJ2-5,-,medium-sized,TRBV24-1,CATSVGETQYF,TGTGCCACCAGTGTTGGTGAGACCCAGTACTTC
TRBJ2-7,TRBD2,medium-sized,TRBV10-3,CAIREDGSSYEQYF,TGTGCCATCCGGGAGGACGGATCCTCCTACGAGCAGTACTTC
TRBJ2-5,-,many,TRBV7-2,CASSLRWGSETQYF,TGTGCCAGCAGCTTAAGGTGGGGGTCTGAGACCCAGTACTTC
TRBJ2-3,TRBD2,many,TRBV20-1,CSAKRGLDTQYF,TGCAGTGCGAAGCGGGGTTTGGATACGCAGTATTTT
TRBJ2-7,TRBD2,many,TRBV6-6,CASSYLNRLAGSYEQYF,TGTGCCAGCAGTTACCTAAATCGACTAGCGGGGAGCTACGAGCAGTACTTC
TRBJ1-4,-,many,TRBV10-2,CASSEKVATNEKLFF,TGCGCCAGCAGTGAGAAGGTTGCAACTAATGAAAAACTGTTTTTT
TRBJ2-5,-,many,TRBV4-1,CASSQEGRQETQYF,TGCGCCAGCAGCCAAGAGGGGCGGCAAGAGACCCAGTACTTC
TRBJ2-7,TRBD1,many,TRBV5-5,CASSLGGQGALLGQYF,TGTGCCAGCAGCCTTGGAGGACAGGGGGCCCTCCTTGGGCAGTACTTC
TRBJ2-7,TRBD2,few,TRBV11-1,CASRSGLATYEQYF,TGTGCCAGCAGATCGGGACTAGCCACCTACGAGCAGTACTTC
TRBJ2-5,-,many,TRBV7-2,CASSPPARGGTQYF,TGTGCCAGCAGCCCCCCGGCCCGAGGAGGGACCCAGTACTTC
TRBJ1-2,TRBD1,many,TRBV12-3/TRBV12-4,CASSFGQGAGYTF,TGTGCCAGCAGTTTTGGACAGGGGGCTGGCTACACCTTC
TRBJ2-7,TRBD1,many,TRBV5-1,CASSLGQGTGEQYF,TGCGCCAGCAGCTTGGGACAGGGTACGGGCGAGCAGTACTTC
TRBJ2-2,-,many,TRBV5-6,CASSLGEYTGELFF,TGTGCCAGCAGCTTGGGGGAGTACACCGGGGAGCTGTTTTTT